This TCR beta chain was identified during a study of blood T cells in healthy people across ages. Overall study: The capture of about one barcoded beta molecule per two T cells was achieved by template switching. Points from the study as a whole: TCR beta diversity correlated strongly with naive T cell percentage.

V dropped 1 base and J dropped 3; count of bases not matched to a gene: 4. There are 16 residues in the CDR3. The germline gives CDR1 SGHRS, CDR2 YFSETQ. A J-beta primer mix and a sample-barcoded 5' primer were used in a second PCR of roughly 7 to 12 cycles. Every cDNA molecule bore a tag from a template-switch adaptor containing 12 random nucleotides. TCRdb passed the 5' RACE reads through MiXCR, listing each CDR3 protein once. The table shows about 730,000 distinct CDR3 sequences, with about 42% occurring only once. This clonotype was observed a few times. Its antigen is not identified. The chain combines TRBV5-1 with TRBJ2-1; 10 bases fit TRBD2. The sequenced material came from blood. The clonotype was recovered from a woman in her fifties or sixties in good health. CDR3 sequence reads: CASSLRTSGDYNEQFF. The CDR3 DNA reads TGCGCCAGCAGCTTGCGGACTAGCGGAGACTACAATGAGCAGTTCTTC.